The source of this TCR beta chain is a study of PD-L1 blockade in urothelial cancer. TCRdb keeps only in-frame clones here, not all; method: immunoSEQ multiplex PCR. The data hold some 46,000 clones, with 80% observed a single time. CDR1 and CDR2 (germline): ENHRY, SYGVKD. V lost 6 bases, J lost 4 bases, and 13 bases lay in between. CDR3 length: 14 amino acids. Regarding time point: pretreatment peripheral blood. The sequencing here drew on PBMCs, taken around atezolizumab (anti-PD-L1) treatment. The chain couples TRBV10-3 to TRBJ2-1, with D perhaps matching TRBD1 (5 bases). The TCR originated in a man aged 55-75 years with urothelial cancer. The CDR3 sequence is CAISVTVGYNEQFF. The DNA for the CDR3 is TGTGCCATCAGCGTGACAGTGGGGTACAATGAGCAGTTCTTC.